The TCR beta chain described here comes from a study of blood T cell repertoires in COVID-19. For the study at large: The origin of the acute and convalescent COVID-19 samples was the United States, Italy and Spain. The analysed material was cDNA or gDNA that came from T cells, B-cell-depleted T cells, or PBMCs.

The CDR3 consists of 17 residues. V trimming: 5 bases; J trimming: 5 bases; junction bases outside the gene matches: 12. Germline CDR1 reads LNHDA; CDR2 reads SQIVND (reference sequence). Generated by immunoSEQ multiplex PCR, the TCRdb table keeps only in-frame clones and is missing some. The sample lists about 70,000 clones, 85% to 90% seen once, with under 3% in the top ten. The rearrangement uses TRBV19 and TRBJ2-2, with 9 bases that match TRBD1. Sequenced input: peripheral blood. The clonotype comes from a man older than 75 with acute or convalescent COVID-19. DNA for the CDR3: TGTGCCAGTAGTGGTCTCGAGGGACAGGGTCGGACCGGGGAGCTGTTTTTT. Translating gives CASSGLEGQGRTGELFF.